Shown below are 14 T cell receptor beta chains from a single sample sequenced in a study of blood T cells in healthy people across ages. The use of a sample-barcoded 5' primer and a J-beta primer mix characterized a second PCR of roughly 7 to 12 cycles. TCRdb processed the 5' RACE reads anew with MiXCR; each CDR3 protein has one entry. Counted here are some 760,000 distinct CDR3 sequences, roughly 25% occurring once; the ten biggest clones make up 3% to 4%. This same sample was also part of a study on T cells of mothers and their children.

The material sequenced was blood. These receptors all come from a boy aged 10-17 years in good health.

This clonotype came up a few times. The J gene is TRBJ1-1, the V gene TRBV20-1; tentative D call: TRBD1 (6 bases). Trimming cost V 6 bases and J 2 bases, with 10 bases left between them. CDR3 length: 12 residues. CDR1 and CDR2 from the germline V gene are DFQATT and SNEGSKA (reference sequence). CDR3 bases: TGCAGTGCCATCGGGGGCAACACTGAAGCTTTCTTT. It encodes CSAIGGNTEAFF.

This clonotype turned up a few times. This chain joins TRBV3-1 and TRBJ2-7; no definite D call. Between the trimmed V and J ends, which lost 0 bases and 3 bases, there was a span of 12 bases. This CDR3 is built from 15 residues. The V gene's germline CDR1 is LGHDT and CDR2 YNNKEL (reference sequence). The CDR3 is CASSQDLWSFYEQYF. CDR3 in DNA: TGTGCCAGCAGCCAAGATCTTTGGAGCTTCTACGAGCAGTACTTC.

This clonotype showed up just a few times. The chain couples TRBV3-1 to TRBJ2-3; 12 nucleotides agree with TRBD2. Unmatched junction bases numbered 10, after V lost 1 base and J lost 8 bases. The germline V gene has CDR1 LGHDT and CDR2 YNNKEL (reference sequence). CDR3 size: 17 residues. The CDR3 DNA reads TGTGCCAGCAGCCAAGGGCGACTAGCGGGGGCCACCCGTACGCAGTATTTT. This codes for CASSQGRLAGATRTQYF.

This clonotype was observed a handful of times. The rearrangement uses TRBV4-3 and TRBJ1-2; D is unresolved. V shed 0 bases and J shed 4 bases, with 12 bases lying between them. The CDR3 contains 15 residues. Germline V lookup: CDR1 LGHNA, CDR2 YSLEER. This chain's CDR3 is CASSQDRTGLYGYTF. The CDR3 DNA reads as TGCGCCAGCAGCCAAGATCGGACGGGCCTCTATGGCTACACCTTC.

This clonotype has more than one count but fewer than ten. The chain couples TRBV6-2 or TRBV6-3 to TRBJ2-5; D remains unclear. The V end lost 2 bases, the J end lost 11 bases, and 9 bases lay between the germline ends. Germline assignment: CDR1 MNHEY and CDR2 SVGEGT. The CDR3 loop spans 11 amino acids. CDR3 DNA sequence: TGTGCCAGCAGTTACGGACGTGGGCAGTACTTC. The encoded protein is CASSYGRGQYF.

This clonotype has more than one count but fewer than ten. The J gene is TRBJ2-5, the V gene TRBV28; 7 bases are a match to TRBD1. The DNA end lines up better with TRBJ2-7; the J call may be wrong. Germline assignment: CDR1 MDHEN and CDR2 SYDVKM. The CDR3 totals 14 residues. Here the CDR3 DNA reads TGTGCCAGCAGTTTTTCCGGGACAGCCTACGAGCAGTACTTC. It specifies CASSFSGTAYEQYF.

This clonotype was found a few times. The rearrangement uses TRBV7-2 and TRBJ2-5; no firm D call. CDR1 and CDR2 from the germline V gene are SGHTA and FQGNSA. CDR3 size: 12 residues. The CDR3 DNA reads TGTGTCATCTCCCAGGCGCGGGAGACCCAGTACTTC. It is translated as CVISQARETQYF.

This clonotype came up a few times. The chain combines TRBV3-1 with TRBJ2-5; D assignment may be TRBD1 or TRBD2 (5 bases each). The J call may be wrong; the DNA end is better matched by TRBJ2-1. The V gene's germline CDR1 is LGHDT and CDR2 YNNKEL (reference sequence). This CDR3 spans 15 amino acids. The CDR3 nucleotides are TGTGCCAGCAGCCAACCCCGGGGCACATACAATGAGCAGTTCTTC. The encoded protein is CASSQPRGTYNEQFF.

This clonotype was detected only a few times. The gene calls are TRBV6-1 and TRBJ1-4, with D perhaps matching TRBD1 (6 bases). The CDR3 length is 16 residues. Germline V lookup: CDR1 MNHNS, CDR2 SASEGT. The V end was cut by 5 bases, the J end by 5 bases, with 18 bases between. The chain's CDR3 is CASSIGGGASNEKLFF. The CDR3 region has the DNA TGTGCCAGCAGTATTGGGGGGGGGGCGAGCAATGAAAAACTGTTTTTT.

The chain is built from TRBV12-3 or TRBV12-4 and TRBJ1-1; unclear D gene. The CDR3 has 13 amino acids. V lost 7 bases and J 5 bases, leaving 14 bases between the germline ends. The CDR3 DNA reads as TGTGCCAGCACCGTGAGCGGGAGAACTGAAGCTTTCTTT. It codes for CASTVSGRTEAFF.

J is TRBJ1-6 and V is TRBV9; 7 nucleotides match TRBD1. The V and J ends lost 3 bases and 7 bases, in that order; junction bases with no gene match: 7. The CDR3 spans 15 residues. In germline, CDR1 is SGDLS, CDR2 YYNGEE. In nucleotides, the CDR3 is TGTGCCAGCAGCGACCGACAGGGTGTAAATTCACCCCTCCACTTT. As protein: CASSDRQGVNSPLHF.

The chain uses TRBV4-1 and TRBJ2-5; a possible D gene is TRBD2 (5 bases). V lost 0 bases, J lost 6 bases, and 14 bases lay in between. The CDR3 totals 15 residues. Germline V lookup: CDR1 MGHRA, CDR2 YSYEKL. DNA for the CDR3: TGCGCCAGCAGCCAAGATCGGGGAGAGGGAAAGACCCAGTACTTC. This sequence encodes CASSQDRGEGKTQYF.

This clonotype showed up just a few times. V and J are TRBV12-3 or TRBV12-4 and TRBJ1-5; D is undetermined. The CDR3 length is 12 residues. Trimming pared 6 bases from V and 3 bases from J, leaving 6 bases between. CDR3 sequence reads: CASSPPNQPQHF. CDR3 nucleotides: TGTGCCAGCAGCCCTCCCAATCAGCCCCAGCATTTT.

This clonotype has a handful of counts. This chain connects TRBV4-1 to TRBJ2-3; 7 positions agree with TRBD1. V lost 7 bases to trimming and J lost 4 bases; unmatched junction nucleotides: 17. CDR1 is MGHRA, CDR2 YSYEKL, per germline. This CDR3 is built from 17 residues. CDR3 sequence reads: CASTRGPGQLISDTQYF. CDR3 nucleotides: TGCGCCAGCACCCGAGGGCCGGGACAGCTTATCTCAGATACGCAGTATTTT.